One sample yielded the 20 T cell receptor beta chains listed below, sequenced in a study of neurological immune-mediated disorders (dated by TCRdb to about 2019). The library came from 5' RACE. Sequencing took place on an Illumina HiSeq 2500. The raw public data were reprocessed by TCRdb itself: fastp quality trimming at Q25, MiXCR clonotype calling, in-frame beta chains only. All rows with the same CDR3 protein become a single entry with the most common DNA and genes. This sample is represented by fewer than 80,000 distinct CDR3 sequences; under 5% of them were singletons. The ten biggest clones cover roughly 3.3% of the sample. The sample consisted of PBMCs. The receptors were sampled from a woman aged 45 to 65 with multiple sclerosis.

This clonotype was counted at least ten times. The chain recombines TRBV27 with TRBJ2-1, with TRBD2 matching 11 bases. This CDR3 region has 17 residues. In germline, CDR1 is MNHEY, CDR2 SMNVEV (reference sequence). J lost 6 bases, V lost 2 bases, and 9 bases had no gene match. CDR3 in DNA: TGTGCCAGCAGTTTAATAAGGCGACTAGCGGGGACCAATGAGCAGTTCTTC. Its translation is CASSLIRRLAGTNEQFF.

There are many counts of this clonotype. The genes are TRBV6-2 or TRBV6-3 and TRBJ2-5; maybe TRBD1 (5 bases). The CDR3 consists of 16 residues. Trimming shortened V by 0 bases and J by 2 bases, and 13 bases separated the two germline ends. Germline V gene sequence: CDR1 MNHEY, CDR2 SVGEGT. The CDR3 here is CASSYSVQGTQETQYF. The CDR3 DNA reads TGTGCCAGCAGTTACTCTGTCCAGGGAACGCAAGAGACCCAGTACTTC.

This clonotype appeared many times. The chain joins TRBV10-1 to TRBJ2-5, with 9 bases that match TRBD2. The trim removed 3 bases at V and 0 bases at J, leaving 5 bases unmatched. Per the germline V gene, CDR1 is WNHNN and CDR2 is SYGVQD (reference sequence). This CDR3 is built from 16 residues. The chain's CDR3 is CASSDGKRGDQETQYF. The CDR3 coding sequence is TGCGCCAGCAGTGATGGGAAGCGGGGGGACCAAGAGACCCAGTACTTC.

As for this clonotype: The junction departs from the called germline gene at one end, perhaps through a read error. This chain joins TRBV6-2 or TRBV6-3 and TRBJ1-5; D ambiguous. This CDR3 is built from 19 residues. The germline V gene has CDR1 MNHEY and CDR2 SVGEGT. CDR3 coding DNA: TGTGCCAGCAGTTATCCCCCCCTGAACGGCCCCGAAAGGAATCAGCCCCAGAATTTT. Amino acid sequence: CASSYPPLNGPERNQPQNF.

V usage is TRBV6-2 or TRBV6-3 and J usage is TRBJ1-1; no clear D. Germline assignment: CDR1 MNHEY and CDR2 SVGEGT. CDR3 size: 12 residues. Trimming removed 4 bases from V and 5 bases from J, with 8 bases in between. The CDR3 nucleotides read TGTGCCAGCAGTTTTGCCGGAACTGAAGCTTTCTTT. Residues: CASSFAGTEAFF.

This clonotype showed up many times. The rearrangement links TRBV7-9 to TRBJ2-5; D gene unclear. Looked up from germline, CDR1 is SEHNR and CDR2 is FQNEAQ (reference sequence). The V and J ends lost 0 bases and 4 bases respectively, with 6 bases between them. There are 13 residues in the CDR3. The DNA of the CDR3 is TGTGCCAGCAGCTTAGCCCCTCGAGAGACCCAGTACTTC. It specifies CASSLAPRETQYF.

This chain links TRBV30 with TRBJ2-3; the D call may be TRBD1 or TRBD2 (6 bases each). Germline-derived CDR1 and CDR2 are GTSNPN and SVGIG (reference sequence). The CDR3 extends over 12 amino acids. V shed 3 bases and J shed 5 bases, with 9 bases lying between them. Here the CDR3 DNA reads TGTGCCTGGAGCAGGGGAGGAGATACGCAGTATTTT. It encodes CAWSRGGDTQYF. The entire variable domain, with the rest obtained from reference TRBV30 and TRBJ2-3, is as follows: SQTIHQWPATLVQPVGSPLSLECTVEGTSNPNLYWYRQAAGRGLQLLFYSVGIGQISSEVPQNLSASRPQDRQFILSSKKLLLSDSGFYLCAWSRGGDTQYFGPGTRLTVL.

The chain couples TRBV12-3 or TRBV12-4 to TRBJ1-6; tentative D call: TRBD1 (5 bases). The CDR3 length is 16 residues. Trimming removed 6 bases at V and 10 bases at J, with 22 bases between. The CDR3 reads CASRSPGTGGWSPLHF. The CDR3 coding sequence is TGTGCCAGCAGGTCACCCGGGACTGGCGGATGGTCACCCCTCCACTTT.

At least ten counts were recorded for this clonotype. The chain carries TRBV5-1 and TRBJ2-2; 7 bases match TRBD1. The junction had 9 bases not matched to a gene; V was cut back by 4 bases and J by 6 bases. The CDR3 is made up of 15 amino acids. Germline CDR1 and CDR2: SGHRS and YFSETQ. In DNA form, the CDR3 reads TGCGCCAGCAGCCAGGACAGGACGTGGGCCGGGGAGCTGTTTTTT. Encoded protein: CASSQDRTWAGELFF.

This clonotype was counted many times. The chain employs TRBV11-2 and TRBJ2-7, with 10 bases identical to TRBD1. The CDR3 is 13 residues long. The V segment lost 5 bases and the J segment 6 bases; nucleotides outside the gene matches: 4. Looked up from germline, CDR1 is SGHAT and CDR2 is FQNNGV. In DNA, the CDR3 is TGTGCCAGCAGCCTCGACAGGGGGCTCGAGCAGTACGTC. Residues: CASSLDRGLEQYV.

Ten or more counts support this clonotype. This CDR3 is CATSRELSAFF. The DNA for the CDR3 is TGTGCCACCAGCAGAGAGCTTTCGGCTTTCTTT. The J gene is TRBJ1-1, the V gene TRBV15; D is uncertain. Trimming shortened V by 0 bases and J by 11 bases, and 7 bases separated the two germline ends. CDR1 and CDR2 from the germline V gene are LNHNV and YYDKDF (reference sequence). The CDR3 consists of 11 residues. Variable domain in full (rest from reference TRBV15 and TRBJ1-1): DAMVIQNPRYQVTQFGKPVTLSCSQTLNHNVMYWYQQKSSQAPKLLFHYYDKDFNNEADTPDNFQSRRPNTSFCFLDIRSPGLGDTAMYLCATSRELSAFFGQGTRLTVV.

This clonotype was seen ten or more times. V usage is TRBV28 and J usage is TRBJ2-7, with D perhaps given as TRBD1 or TRBD2 (5 bases each). The CDR3 totals 15 residues. Trimming took off 3 bases at V and 6 bases at J, with 18 bases between the two ends. Looked up from germline, CDR1 is MDHEN and CDR2 is SYDVKM. CDR3 in amino acids: CASSFGVGDGSEQYF. DNA of the CDR3: TGTGCCAGCAGTTTTGGGGTAGGGGACGGTAGCGAGCAGTACTTC.

This clonotype was counted many times. The CDR3 DNA reads TGCAGTGCTAGGTTGGACAGGATAATCTCCGAAGAGACCCAGTACTTC. Its protein product is CSARLDRIISEETQYF. The chain joins TRBV20-1 to TRBJ2-5, with 7 bases identical to TRBD1. This CDR3 spans 16 amino acids. The trim removed 3 bases at V and 3 bases at J, leaving 13 bases unmatched. Germline CDR1 reads DFQATT; CDR2 reads SNEGSKA (reference sequence).

This clonotype has only a few counts. The V and J genes are TRBV5-6 and TRBJ2-7; 9 nucleotides line up with TRBD1. J gave up 6 bases and V 4 bases, and 8 bases lay outside the gene matches. The CDR3 is 14 amino acids. Germline V gene lookup returns CDR1 SGHDT and CDR2 YYEEEE. For the CDR3, the DNA is TGTGCCAGCAGCGCCGTGGGACAGGGATTCGAGCAGTACGTC. It yields the protein CASSAVGQGFEQYV.

The chain uses TRBV29-1 and TRBJ1-1; D unresolved. CDR3 size: 12 residues. Trimming removed 0 bases at V and 1 base at J, with 3 bases between. The V gene's germline CDR1 is SQVTM and CDR2 ANQGSEA. CDR3 in DNA: TGCAGCGTTGAAGACTCGAACACTGAAGCTTTCTTT. This gives the protein CSVEDSNTEAFF. The full variable domain, rest sourced from reference TRBV29-1 and TRBJ1-1, is SAVISQKPSRDICQRGTSLTIQCQVDSQVTMMFWYRQQPGQSLTLIATANQGSEATYESGFVIDKFPISRPNLTFSTLTVSNMSPEDSSIYLCSVEDSNTEAFFGQGTRLTVV.

By sample fraction, this clonotype is medium-sized. This chain connects TRBV5-5 to TRBJ1-4, with TRBD1 as a possible D gene (6 bases). V lost 0 bases and J lost 10, with 16 bases in between. The CDR3 has 15 amino acids. CDR1 is SGHKS and CDR2 is YYEKEE in the germline V gene (reference sequence). The CDR3 reads CASSLGQDARGKLFF. For the CDR3, the DNA is TGTGCCAGCAGCTTGGGACAGGATGCTAGGGGAAAACTGTTTTTT.

This clonotype appeared many times. The chain recombines TRBV20-1 with TRBJ1-5; weak D call: TRBD1 (6 bases). Germline V gene sequence: CDR1 DFQATT, CDR2 SNEGSKA (reference sequence). The CDR3 totals 13 residues. Trimming took off 7 bases at V and 7 bases at J, with 17 bases between the two ends. CDR3 loop: CSVTRGQGQPQHF. The CDR3 DNA reads as TGCAGTGTCACCAGGGGTCAAGGGCAGCCCCAGCATTTT.

This clonotype was seen more than once but under ten times. Its ends do not fully match the called genes, so a read error is possible. The chain links TRBV10-2 to TRBJ1-6; 7 bases agree with TRBD1. CDR1 is WSHSY, CDR2 SAAADI, per germline. The CDR3 runs 14 residues. The chain's CDR3 is CASSDDREVSPLNF. CDR3 coding DNA: TGCGCCAGCAGCGACGACAGGGAGGTTTCACCCCTCAACTTT.

This clonotype was counted ten times or more. This rearrangement joins TRBV12-3 or TRBV12-4 to TRBJ2-7; maybe TRBD1 (6 bases). Trimming stripped 5 bases from V and 9 bases from J, with 17 bases between. CDR3 length: 13 residues. CDR3 in amino acids: CASSPLPTGRQYF. Written as DNA, the CDR3 is TGTGCCAGCAGTCCACTCCCCACAGGGCGGCAGTACTTC.

This clonotype has a count of ten or more. The genes are TRBV10-3 and TRBJ2-7; weak D call: TRBD2 (5 bases). The CDR3 is 12 residues long. Germline V gene sequence: CDR1 ENHRY, CDR2 SYGVKD. The ends were cut back, 2 bases at V and 3 bases at J, with 5 bases in the middle. CDR3 amino acids: CAISEAGYEQYV. The CDR3 DNA follows: TGTGCCATCAGTGAGGCGGGCTACGAGCAGTACGTC.